This TCR beta chain comes out of a study of T cells in narcolepsy. Study-wide findings and caveats: Autoreactive clone sequences were missing from some blood memory CD4+ repertoires. HCRT-specific and TRIB2-specific autoreactive clonotypes appeared among same-patient CSF and blood CD4+ clonotypes.

Profiling relied on immunoSEQ multiplex PCR, and the TCRdb table lists in-frame clones only, not all of them. The sample shows some 23,000 clones, roughly 80% of them seen only once. Germline-derived CDR1 and CDR2 are MGHRA and YSYEKL. The CDR3 runs to 16 residues. Trimming removed 4 bases from V and 7 bases from J; junction bases left unmatched: 12. Notes on this clone: Its cognate antigen is unknown.

The chain links TRBV4-1 to TRBJ2-1; 8 bases match TRBD2. The specimen was CD45RA- memory CD4+ T cells from PBMCs. The receptor was derived from a human donor with narcolepsy. CDR3 sequence (DNA): TGCGCCAGCAGCCTCATGGGGCCCGGCGGGGGGAATGAGCAGTTCTTC. Its protein product is CASSLMGPGGGNEQFF.